Presented here are 10 T cell receptor beta chains from one specimen sequenced in a study of T cell responses to AZD1222 COVID-19 vaccine. Sequenced by immunoSEQ multiplex PCR; TCRdb stores in-frame clones only, minus some. The sample carries 85,000 to 100,000 clones, roughly nine tenths recorded once. Sequencing was performed on peripheral blood, taken on day 0 of AZD1222 vaccination. The receptor set was obtained from an adult in good health.

The CDR3 region has the DNA TGCGCCAGCAGCCAAGATGATCGGGTCCAGCCCCAGCATTTT. Its protein product is CASSQDDRVQPQHF. V usage is TRBV4-1 and J usage is TRBJ1-5; no definite D call. Per the germline V gene, CDR1 is MGHRA and CDR2 is YSYEKL. Trimming cost V 0 bases and J 7 bases, with 10 bases left between them. This CDR3 is 14 amino acids long.

V usage is TRBV6-6 and J usage is TRBJ1-1; TRBD1 matches at 8 bases. Germline lookup yields CDR1 MNHNY and CDR2 SVGAGI (reference sequence). The CDR3 sequence is 14 residues long. V lost 7 bases to trimming and J lost 2 bases; unmatched junction nucleotides: 6. The CDR3 loop is CASKLDRANTEAFF. CDR3 bases: TGTGCCAGCAAGCTGGACAGGGCCAACACTGAAGCTTTCTTT.

V is TRBV21-1 and J is TRBJ2-1; no DNA check was done on the table's D call, TRBD2. TRBV21-1 is shown as a pseudogene. The CDR3 consists of 21 residues. CDR3: CASSGRLLAGGRPISYNEQFF. Here the CDR3 DNA reads TGTGCCAGCAGCGGGAGGCTGCTAGCGGGGGGTCGACCGATCTCCTACAATGAGCAGTTCTTC.

The rearrangement uses TRBV7-8 and TRBJ1-1; 10 nucleotides align to TRBD1. The CDR3 sequence is 15 residues long. The J segment lost 11 bases and the V segment lost 5 bases, leaving 14 bases of the junction unmatched. CDR1 and CDR2 from the germline V gene are SGHVS and FQNEAQ. The CDR3 loop reads CASSPTGGQGVRAFF. CDR3 coding DNA: TGTGCCAGCAGCCCGACAGGGGGCCAAGGGGTTCGGGCTTTCTTT.

The genes are TRBV24-1 and TRBJ1-4; D is unclear. The CDR3 sequence is 18 residues long. The V gene lost 0 bases and the J gene lost 3 bases, with 16 bases spanning the gap. Germline loops: CDR1 KGHDR, CDR2 SFDVKD. CDR3 loop: CATSDLSDLVRPNEKLFF. CDR3 nucleotides: TGTGCCACCAGTGATTTGTCCGATTTAGTCAGACCTAATGAAAAACTGTTTTTT.

The chain combines TRBV5-6 with TRBJ1-4; TRBD1 matches at 10 bases. V dropped 3 bases and J dropped 6; count of bases not matched to a gene: 11. The V gene's germline CDR1 is SGHDT and CDR2 YYEEEE. The CDR3 runs 17 residues. This CDR3 is CASSSSGQGLRDEKLFF. The DNA for the CDR3 is TGTGCCAGCAGCTCCTCGGGACAGGGGTTGCGGGATGAAAAACTGTTTTTT.

This chain connects TRBV6-2 or TRBV6-3 to TRBJ1-3; perhaps TRBD1 as D (5 bases). The germline V and J ends were trimmed by 0 bases and 15 bases, with 27 bases remaining between them. The germline CDR1 and CDR2 sequences are MNHEY and SVGEGT. There are 17 residues in the CDR3. The CDR3 region is CASSYSGLLEGWPSGYF. The CDR3 nucleotides are TGTGCCAGCAGTTACTCGGGGCTTCTTGAGGGATGGCCCTCTGGATATTTT.

The chain links TRBV20-1 to TRBJ1-1; 7 bases are shared with TRBD1. The CDR3 is 13 residues long. Per the germline V gene, CDR1 is DFQATT and CDR2 is SNEGSKA (reference sequence). The ends lost 3 bases at V and 6 bases at J; junction bases unmatched: 7. CDR3 residues: CSASTQGLAEAFF. DNA of the CDR3: TGCAGTGCTAGTACACAGGGGTTAGCTGAAGCTTTCTTT.

The CDR3 loop reads CASSPDRTRVDEQYF. For the CDR3, the DNA is TGTGCCAGCAGCCCAGACCGGACTAGAGTCGACGAGCAGTACTTC. The V gene is TRBV7-9, the J gene TRBJ2-7; 7 positions agree with TRBD2. CDR3 length: 15 amino acids. CDR1 is SEHNR and CDR2 is FQNEAQ in the germline V gene (reference sequence). V trimming: 5 bases; J trimming: 5 bases; junction bases outside the gene matches: 12.

The gene calls are TRBV6-5 and TRBJ2-5; D tentatively fits TRBD1 or TRBD2 (5 bases each). Trimming removed 2 bases at V and 5 bases at J, with 9 bases between. The germline V gene has CDR1 MNHEY and CDR2 SVGAGI. The CDR3 is made up of 13 amino acids. The CDR3 nucleotides read TGTGCCAGCAGTTACGCTGGGACGGAGACCCAGTACTTC. Its protein is CASSYAGTETQYF.